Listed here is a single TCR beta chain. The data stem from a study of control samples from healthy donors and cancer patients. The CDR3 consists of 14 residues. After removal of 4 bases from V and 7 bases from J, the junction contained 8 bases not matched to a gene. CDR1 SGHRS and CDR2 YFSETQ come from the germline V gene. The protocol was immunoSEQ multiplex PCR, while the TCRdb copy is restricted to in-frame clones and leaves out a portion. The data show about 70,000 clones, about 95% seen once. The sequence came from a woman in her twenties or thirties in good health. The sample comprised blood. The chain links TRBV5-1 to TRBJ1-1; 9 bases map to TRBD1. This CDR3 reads CASSAGQGGFEAFF. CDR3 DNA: TGCGCCAGCAGCGCGGGACAGGGCGGGTTTGAAGCTTTCTTT.